This paragraph covers one TCR beta chain sequence. Amplification used 60 Vbeta primers and 13 Jbeta primers. The table came from immunoSEQ multiplex PCR; TCRdb's copy has only in-frame clones and leaves some out. The sample yields approximately 190,000 clones, 81% seen once. This record belongs to a study of cytomegalovirus exposure and HLA in healthy donors. With V trimmed by 5 bases and J by 4 bases, 2 bases remained unmatched. CDR1 and CDR2 (germline): SEHNR, FQNEAQ (reference sequence). CDR3 length: 13 residues. The V gene is TRBV7-9, the J gene TRBJ2-1; 7 bases align to TRBD1. The sequenced material came from PBMCs. The TCR sequence derives from a man aged 35 to 55 in good health and CMV-seropositive. The CDR3 coding sequence is TGTGCCAGCAGCGGGGACAGTTACAATGAGCAGTTCTTC. Translated, it gives CASSGDSYNEQFF.